These T cell receptor beta chains were read from a single sample in a study of cytomegalovirus exposure and HLA in healthy donors. TCRdb's table, derived via immunoSEQ multiplex PCR, lists solely in-frame clones and lacks some. This sample has more than 60,000 clones; around 89% occur once, and the top ten carry 1.7%. Specimen: PBMCs. These receptors were taken from a woman aged 18-29 years in good health and CMV-seronegative. Each CDR3 is given with its conserved first and last residue. A D gene is named only where the DNA matches it firmly. Part of the rows lack a size; the others show once, few, many or a class for expanded clones.

V	D	size	J	CDR3	DNA
TRBV2	TRBD1	-	TRBJ1-2	CASSEVRGQDYGYTF	TGTGCCAGCAGTGAAGTCAGGGGGCAGGACTATGGCTACACCTTC
TRBV6-5	TRBD1	-	TRBJ2-1	CASSSRDRGHNEQFF	TGTGCCAGCAGCTCCCGGGACAGGGGCCACAATGAGCAGTTCTTC
TRBV30	TRBD2	-	TRBJ2-7	CAWTPGLADEQYF	TGTGCCTGGACACCCGGGCTAGCGGACGAGCAGTACTTC
TRBV19	TRBD1	-	TRBJ1-4	CASSIQQGSHEKLFF	TGTGCCAGTAGTATACAACAGGGGTCGCATGAAAAACTGTTTTTT
TRBV19	-	-	TRBJ1-5	CASRRTDSFLGNQPQHF	TGTGCCAGTAGGAGGACAGATAGTTTTCTGGGCAATCAGCCCCAGCATTTT
TRBV28	TRBD2	-	TRBJ2-7	CASSLSTSGRYEQYF	TGTGCCAGCAGTCTATCGACTAGCGGGAGGTACGAGCAGTACTTC
TRBV15	TRBD2	-	TRBJ2-5	CATSRDFTSGGQETQYF	TGTGCCACCAGCAGAGATTTTACTAGCGGGGGTCAAGAGACCCAGTACTTC
TRBV27	-	few	TRBJ2-7	CASSLGTGRGYEQYF	TGTGCCAGCAGTTTAGGAACAGGGAGAGGCTACGAGCAGTACTTC
TRBV18	-	few	TRBJ2-7	CASSPPVSYEQYF	TGTGCCAGCTCACCACCCGTCTCCTACGAGCAGTACTTC
TRBV11-2	TRBD1	-	TRBJ1-4	CASSVTGLKEKLFF	TGTGCCAGCAGCGTGACAGGGCTTAAAGAAAAACTGTTTTTT
TRBV29-1	TRBD1	-	TRBJ2-7	CSVEGDSTYEQYF	TGCAGCGTTGAAGGGGACAGTACCTACGAGCAGTACTTC
TRBV4-1	-	-	TRBJ1-3	CASSQGPARGSGNTIYF	TGCGCCAGCAGCCAAGGGCCGGCCAGGGGATCTGGAAACACCATATATTTT
TRBV15	TRBD1	-	TRBJ2-5	CATSSVRTGSETQYF	TGTGCCACCAGCAGTGTTAGGACAGGGTCAGAGACCCAGTACTTC
TRBV27	TRBD1	-	TRBJ2-6	CASSMGTGDGANVLTF	TGTGCCAGCAGTATGGGGACAGGGGATGGGGCCAACGTCCTGACTTTC
TRBV7-9	-	few	TRBJ1-2	CASSLTGGAYYGYTF	TGTGCCAGCAGCTTAACGGGGGGCGCTTACTATGGCTACACCTTC
TRBV27	-	-	TRBJ2-7	CASRGTGFDEQYF	TGTGCCAGCAGGGGAACAGGCTTCGACGAGCAGTACTTC
TRBV27	-	once	TRBJ2-1	CASSGWSSYNEQFF	TGTGCCAGCAGCGGTTGGAGCTCCTACAATGAGCAGTTCTTC
TRBV4-1	-	-	TRBJ1-1	CASSQGPQGSPVATEAFF	TGCGCCAGCAGCCAAGGGCCCCAGGGATCCCCGGTGGCCACTGAAGCTTTCTTT
TRBV9	TRBD1	-	TRBJ1-3	CASSVGQGAVRGGNTIYF	TGTGCCAGCAGCGTAGGACAGGGGGCTGTCCGGGGGGGAAACACCATATATTTT
TRBV11-2	-	-	TRBJ2-4	CASSLQAGGAKNIQYF	TGTGCCAGCAGCTTACAAGCTGGGGGGGCCAAAAACATTCAGTACTTC
TRBV2	-	-	TRBJ2-1	CASSAPIEQFF	TGTGCCAGCAGTGCCCCCATTGAGCAGTTCTTC
TRBV5-1	TRBD2	-	TRBJ2-3	CASTPSGGNTSTDTQYF	TGCGCCAGCACCCCTAGCGGGGGTAATACAAGCACAGATACGCAGTATTTT
TRBV7-8	TRBD2	once	TRBJ2-7	CASSPSLAESSYEQYF	TGTGCCAGCAGCCCCTCCCTAGCGGAGAGCTCCTACGAGCAGTACTTC
TRBV4-3	TRBD2	-	TRBJ2-1	CASSQAGGSSYNEQFF	TGCGCCAGCAGCCAGGCGGGGGGGAGCTCCTACAATGAGCAGTTCTTC
TRBV19	-	-	TRBJ2-1	CATSGTEQFF	TGTGCCACCTCCGGGACAGAGCAGTTCTTC
TRBV19	-	-	TRBJ1-2	CASTPETGDFYGYTF	TGTGCCAGTACCCCAGAGACAGGCGACTTCTATGGCTACACCTTC
TRBV9	-	-	TRBJ2-3	CASSLLGGADTQYF	TGTGCCAGCAGCCTCCTCGGGGGTGCAGATACGCAGTATTTT
TRBV4-3	-	-	TRBJ1-6	CASSQEARTSPLHF	TGCGCCAGCAGCCAAGAGGCCAGAACCTCACCCCTCCACTTT
TRBV4-1	TRBD2	-	TRBJ2-3	CASSATSGSKDTQYF	TGCGCCAGCAGCGCGACTAGCGGGAGTAAGGATACGCAGTATTTT
TRBV30	TRBD2	-	TRBJ2-5	CAWRVLAGVETQYF	TGTGCCTGGAGAGTCCTAGCGGGAGTTGAGACCCAGTACTTC
TRBV15	-	-	TRBJ1-1	CATSRVEGGTEAFF	TGTGCCACCAGCAGAGTAGAGGGCGGTACTGAAGCTTTCTTT
TRBV5-5	-	-	TRBJ2-7	CASSLEFQSYEQYF	TGTGCCAGCAGCTTGGAGTTCCAGTCCTACGAGCAGTACTTC
TRBV29-1	-	-	TRBJ2-3	CSVDRGATDTQYF	TGCAGCGTTGACAGGGGGGCCACAGATACGCAGTATTTT
TRBV29-1	TRBD1	-	TRBJ2-3	CSVANRGIDTQYF	TGCAGCGTTGCTAACAGGGGAATAGATACGCAGTATTTT
TRBV7-2	TRBD1	-	TRBJ2-3	CASSPTGDETDTQYF	TGTGCCAGCAGCCCGACAGGGGATGAGACAGATACGCAGTATTTT
TRBV27	TRBD1	-	TRBJ2-1	CASYPRRGRYNEQFF	TGTGCCAGCTATCCCCGCAGGGGGCGTTACAATGAGCAGTTCTTC
TRBV4-1	TRBD1	-	TRBJ1-6	CASSPPSTGTDNSPLHF	TGCGCCAGCAGCCCACCTTCAACCGGGACAGATAATTCACCCCTCCACTTT
TRBV7-2	-	-	TRBJ2-7	CASSFRDTSYEQYF	TGTGCCAGCAGCTTCCGGGACACAAGCTACGAGCAGTACTTC
TRBV2	TRBD1	-	TRBJ1-5	CASSDRVLNQPQHF	TGTGCCAGCTCGGACAGGGTCTTAAATCAGCCCCAGCATTTT
TRBV4-1	TRBD2	-	TRBJ2-7	CASSFRLAGQSSYEQYF	TGCGCCAGCAGCTTCCGACTAGCGGGGCAGAGCTCCTACGAGCAGTACTTC
TRBV9	TRBD2	-	TRBJ2-3	CASSERSGRADTQYF	TGTGCCAGCAGCGAACGTAGCGGGAGAGCAGATACGCAGTATTTT
TRBV5-1	-	-	TRBJ1-1	CASSFDSHNTEAFF	TGCGCCAGCAGCTTTGACAGCCACAACACTGAAGCTTTCTTT
TRBV11-2	TRBD1	-	TRBJ2-7	CASSLVGTGYEQYF	TGTGCCAGCAGCTTAGTTGGGACAGGCTACGAGCAGTACTTC
TRBV7-2	TRBD2	-	TRBJ2-7	CASSFTGTSGGAYEQYF	TGTGCCAGCAGCTTTACCGGGACTAGCGGGGGGGCCTACGAGCAGTACTTC